The clone carrying this TCR beta chain showed up just a few times. Antigen: not known. The length of the CDR3 is 13 residues. Unmatched junction bases numbered 3, after V lost 4 bases and J lost 3 bases. Germline CDR1 and CDR2: SGDLS and YYNGEE. This sample was included in a study of response to subunit inactivated influenza vaccine. Whole-study findings and limits: It was suggested by the authors that few new T cells are recruited by each seasonal influenza vaccination.

From the RT-PCR reads, TCRdb called clonotypes with MiXCR, one entry per CDR3 protein. The sample records approximately 170,000 distinct CDR3 sequences, around 14% being singletons. The chain is built from TRBV9 and TRBJ1-1; 7 positions match TRBD1. The TCR sequence derives from a middle-aged man who received an inactivated influenza vaccine. Sequenced here: CD8+ T cells sorted from PBMCs, sampled around 5 days after vaccination. The CDR3 DNA reads as TGTGCCAGCAGCTTAGGGACAGACACTGAAGCTTTCTTT. Translated, it gives CASSLGTDTEAFF.